The 9 T cell receptor beta chains in this list originate from one sample, sequenced in a study of T cell repertoires in ileal Crohn's disease. Sequencing was performed with immunoSEQ multiplex PCR; in TCRdb, only in-frame clones are kept and a portion is missing. Of some 15,000 clones listed, roughly 80% are singletons. What was sequenced was ileal tissue. The source of these receptors is an adult with Crohn's disease.

This chain connects TRBV6-5 to TRBJ1-3; TRBD1 might be the D (6 bases). The germline CDR1 and CDR2 sequences are MNHEY and SVGAGI. There are 15 residues in the CDR3. V shed 2 bases and J shed 0 bases, with 8 bases lying between them. CDR3 loop: CASSYGGSSGNTIYF. The CDR3 nucleotides are TGTGCCAGCAGTTACGGGGGCAGCTCTGGAAACACCATATATTTT.

The chain joins TRBV7-8 to TRBJ1-2, with D possibly TRBD1 on 5 matching bases. The CDR3 consists of 12 residues. V shed 2 bases and J shed 8 bases, with 9 bases lying between them. The V gene's germline CDR1 is SGHVS and CDR2 FQNEAQ. CDR3 coding DNA: TGTGCCAGCAGCTTATCAGGGCTGGGCTACACCTTC. Encoded protein: CASSLSGLGYTF.

This clone was picked up one time. The chain carries TRBV7-8 and TRBJ2-7; TRBD2 aligns across 10 bases. J was trimmed by 4 bases and V by 1 base; bases with no gene match: 7. In germline, CDR1 is SGHVS, CDR2 FQNEAQ. This CDR3 contains 16 residues. The CDR3 sequence: CASSLGLAGVGYEQYF. Written as DNA, the CDR3 is TGTGCCAGCAGCTTAGGCCTAGCGGGAGTCGGGTACGAGCAGTACTTC.

The rearrangement uses TRBV6-1 and TRBJ1-2; D remains unclear. The germline gives CDR1 MNHNS, CDR2 SASEGT. Trimming removed 6 bases at V and 1 base at J, with 9 bases between. The CDR3 extends over 13 amino acids. The CDR3 spells CASSYSVNYGYTF. CDR3 coding DNA: TGTGCCAGCAGCTACAGTGTTAACTATGGCTACACCTTC.

The gene calls are TRBV5-6 and TRBJ1-5; 8 bases are a match to TRBD1. V was pared by 4 bases and J by 2 bases, with 8 bases of the junction left unmatched. CDR1 and CDR2 from the germline V gene are SGHDT and YYEEEE. There are 16 residues in the CDR3. The CDR3 DNA reads as TGTGCCAGCAGCCTTATCGCGGACAGGGGCAATCAGCCCCAGCATTTT. Its translation is CASSLIADRGNQPQHF.

The chain uses TRBV18 and TRBJ2-7; 8 bases agree with TRBD1. V was pared by 3 bases and J by 6 bases, with 10 bases of the junction left unmatched. Germline CDR1 is KGHSH and CDR2 is LQKENI. There are 15 residues in the CDR3. The CDR3 sequence is CASSPRTGRSREQYF. The CDR3 DNA follows: TGTGCCAGCTCACCTCGGACAGGGCGGAGTCGCGAGCAGTACTTC.

This rearrangement joins TRBV4-1 to TRBJ2-2; 9 bases line up with TRBD1. Germline V gene lookup returns CDR1 MGHRA and CDR2 YSYEKL. The CDR3 consists of 16 residues. Trimming took 8 bases from V and 1 from J; bases not matched to a gene: 8. CDR3: CASRNPGQGNTGELFF. CDR3 nucleotides: TGCGCCAGCCGGAACCCGGGACAGGGGAACACCGGGGAGCTGTTTTTT.

V usage is TRBV5-1 and J usage is TRBJ2-3, with 12 bases aligning to TRBD2. V trimming: 6 bases; J trimming: 3 bases; junction bases outside the gene matches: 2. Germline CDR1 reads SGHRS; CDR2 reads YFSETQ. CDR3 size: 14 residues. The CDR3 sequence is CASIGLAGTDTQYF. In DNA form, the CDR3 reads TGCGCCAGCATCGGACTAGCGGGGACAGATACGCAGTATTTT.

This chain connects TRBV2 to TRBJ1-1; D possibly corresponds to TRBD1 (5 bases). The CDR3 length is 14 residues. CDR1 and CDR2 (germline): SNHLY, FYNNEI. V was cut by 7 bases and J by 2 bases, with 14 bases left in between. The CDR3 loop reads CASMDQGRNTEAFF. The CDR3 DNA reads as TGTGCCAGCATGGATCAGGGTCGTAACACTGAAGCTTTCTTT.